These 22 T cell receptor beta chains came from one sample sequenced in a study of blood T cell repertoires in COVID-19. The assay was immunoSEQ multiplex PCR, and TCRdb's table has in-frame clones only and misses some. The data show around 100,000 clones, with roughly 80% seen just once and around 8% held by the top ten. Sequencing was done on a sample of peripheral blood. These TCRs come from a woman aged 40-49 years with acute or convalescent COVID-19.

The chain couples TRBV19 to TRBJ1-2; D is unclear. Trimming cost V 2 bases and J 0 bases, with 7 bases left between them. Looked up from germline, CDR1 is LNHDA and CDR2 is SQIVND (reference sequence). The CDR3 spans 14 residues. CDR3 amino acids: CASSITVTNYGYTF. For the CDR3, the DNA is TGTGCCAGTAGTATAACAGTCACTAACTATGGCTACACCTTC.

The chain combines TRBV30 with TRBJ2-7, with D perhaps matching TRBD2 (6 bases). V was clipped by 4 bases and J by 3 bases, with 13 bases between them. The CDR3 contains 13 residues. CDR1 and CDR2 from the germline V gene are GTSNPN and SVGIG (reference sequence). CDR3 amino acids: CAWNRGSVYEQYF. CDR3 in DNA: TGTGCCTGGAATCGGGGGTCCGTCTACGAGCAGTACTTC.

This chain joins TRBV30 and TRBJ1-2, with a possible D match to TRBD1 (6 bases). The germline CDR1 and CDR2 sequences are GTSNPN and SVGIG (reference sequence). V was cut by 3 bases and J by 4 bases, with 12 bases left in between. This CDR3 is built from 13 residues. The CDR3 region has the DNA TGTGCCTGGAGATGGGGGCCCAGCTATGGCTACACCTTC. Its translation: CAWRWGPSYGYTF.

This clone was found a few times. The CDR3 DNA reads TGTGCCAGTAGTATAGGGATTGGACAGAGCAATCAGCCCCAGCATTTT. Protein: CASSIGIGQSNQPQHF. The chain combines TRBV19 with TRBJ1-5; TRBD1 might be the D (6 bases). Trimming pared 1 base from V and 1 base from J, leaving 11 bases between. Germline-derived CDR1 and CDR2 are LNHDA and SQIVND (reference sequence). This CDR3 has 16 amino acids.

This clone came up a few times. The rearrangement links TRBV3-1 (or the pseudogene TRBV3-2) to TRBJ1-4, with 7 bases lining up with TRBD1. The V segment lost 0 bases and the J segment 7 bases; nucleotides outside the gene matches: 8. Germline V gene sequence: CDR1 LGHDT, CDR2 YNNKEL (reference sequence). This CDR3 is built from 16 residues. CDR3: CASSQDTTGRGEKLFF. In DNA, the CDR3 is TGTGCCAGCAGCCAAGATACGACAGGGAGAGGTGAAAAACTGTTTTTT.

This chain connects TRBV7-2 to TRBJ1-2, with D perhaps TRBD1 (5 bases). Per germline, CDR1 SGHTA and CDR2 FQGNSA. The CDR3 spans 13 residues. Trimming took off 5 bases at V and 4 bases at J, with 11 bases between the two ends. CDR3 region: CASSGRGLYGYTF. The CDR3 DNA reads as TGTGCCAGCAGCGGGAGGGGACTCTATGGCTACACCTTC. Full variable domain (rest looked up from reference TRBV7-2 and TRBJ1-2): GAGVSQSPSNKVTEKGKDVELRCDPISGHTALYWYRQSLGQGLEFLIYFQGNSAPDKSGLPSDRFSAERTGGSVSTLTIQRTQQEDSAVYLCASSGRGLYGYTFGSGTRLTVV.

The chain employs TRBV29-1 and TRBJ1-2; D not resolved. Trimming stripped 4 bases from V and 4 bases from J, with 7 bases between. The CDR3 extends over 11 amino acids. In germline, CDR1 is SQVTM, CDR2 ANQGSEA. CDR3 sequence (DNA): TGCAGCGTTGCTAGGTCCTATGGCTACACCTTC. Protein sequence: CSVARSYGYTF.

V and J are TRBV5-6 and TRBJ2-1; D perhaps matches TRBD2 (5 bases). The V end lost 6 bases, the J end lost 0 bases, and 19 bases lay between the germline ends. The CDR3 spans 17 residues. The V gene's germline CDR1 is SGHDT and CDR2 YYEEEE. CDR3 in amino acids: CASIRGRGYSSYNEQFF. The CDR3 DNA is TGTGCCAGCATCCGGGGTAGAGGCTACAGCTCCTACAATGAGCAGTTCTTC. Based on the CDR3 plus reference TRBV5-6 and TRBJ2-1, the full variable domain is DAGVTQSPTHLIKTRGQQVTLRCSPKSGHDTVSWYQQALGQGPQFIFQYYEEEERQRGNFPDRFSGHQFPNYSSELNVNALLLGDSALYLCASIRGRGYSSYNEQFFGPGTRLTVL.

The chain's CDR3 is CASSPTWGRDEKLFF. The CDR3, as DNA: TGTGCCAGCTCACCCACGTGGGGGAGGGATGAAAAACTGTTTTTT. The chain recombines TRBV18 with TRBJ1-4; TRBD1 might be the D (5 bases). CDR3 length: 15 amino acids. Per the germline V gene, CDR1 is KGHSH and CDR2 is LQKENI. V lost 3 bases to trimming and J lost 6 bases, with 14 bases between them.

In its sample, this clone was seen a few times. V and J are TRBV7-2 and TRBJ2-1; possibly TRBD2 for D (5 bases). This CDR3 is built from 19 residues. V dropped 5 bases and J dropped 2 bases, with 25 bases sitting between them. The germline V gene has CDR1 SGHTA and CDR2 FQGNSA. This chain's CDR3 is CASSPHTFTVSTTYNEQFF. The CDR3 DNA reads TGTGCCAGCAGCCCACATACATTCACTGTGTCGACTACCTACAATGAGCAGTTCTTC.

This chain joins TRBV18 and TRBJ2-5; TRBD2 agrees at 12 bases. The ends lost 4 bases at V and 3 bases at J; junction bases unmatched: 3. CDR3 length equals 15 residues. Germline V lookup: CDR1 KGHSH, CDR2 LQKENI. Here the CDR3 DNA reads TGTGCCAGCTCACTACTAGCGGGGGGAGAAGAGACCCAGTACTTC. As protein: CASSLLAGGEETQYF.

The chain joins TRBV11-3 to TRBJ2-1; D might be TRBD2 (7 bases). From germline, CDR1 is SGHNT and CDR2 YENEEA. This CDR3 region has 14 residues. V lost 4 bases to trimming and J lost 3 bases, with 10 bases between them. CDR3 sequence (DNA): TGTGCCAGCAGCTCCGGGGGGCTCTACAATGAGCAGTTCTTC. It translates to CASSSGGLYNEQFF.

J is TRBJ2-1 and V is TRBV5-4; 8 positions match TRBD2. The ends lost 0 bases at V and 7 bases at J; junction bases unmatched: 6. The CDR3 totals 15 residues. Germline lookup yields CDR1 SGHNT and CDR2 YYREEE (reference sequence). CDR3 bases: TGTGCCAGCAGCTTGGAGCGGGGGCAACTTAATGAGCAGTTCTTC. It encodes CASSLERGQLNEQFF.

V and J are TRBV6-5 and TRBJ2-7, with 7 nucleotides matching TRBD1. This CDR3 has 13 amino acids. V trimming: 7 bases; J trimming: 4 bases; junction bases outside the gene matches: 7. Germline V gives CDR1 MNHEY, CDR2 SVGAGI. The CDR3 nucleotides read TGTGCCAGCACCCGGGACAGAAGTTACGAGCAGTACTTC. This translates into CASTRDRSYEQYF.

A word on this clone: In the same sample, other DNA sequences code for this CDR3. This chain links TRBV5-1 with TRBJ2-1, with D perhaps TRBD1 (6 bases). The CDR3 runs 15 residues. Germline assignment: CDR1 SGHRS and CDR2 YFSETQ. The ends were cut back, 3 bases at V and 1 base at J, with 11 bases in the middle. The CDR3 loop reads CASSSGQLSYNEQFF. The DNA for the CDR3 is TGCGCCAGCAGCTCCGGACAGTTGTCCTACAATGAGCAGTTCTTC.

This clone appeared a few times. The V gene is TRBV24-1, the J gene TRBJ1-5; 9 bases line up with TRBD1. V gave up 4 bases and J gave up 6 bases; unmatched junction bases: 9. Germline CDR1 is KGHDR and CDR2 is SFDVKD. The CDR3 consists of 16 residues. CDR3 protein: CATSEGTGPSGQPQHF. CDR3 in DNA: TGTGCCACCAGTGAGGGGACAGGGCCCTCGGGTCAGCCCCAGCATTTT.

This clone was detected only once. The chain links TRBV11-2 to TRBJ2-1; D remains ambiguous. Germline-derived CDR1 and CDR2 are SGHAT and FQNNGV. V was cut by 4 bases and J by 4 bases, with 5 bases left in between. The CDR3 length is 12 residues. In DNA, the CDR3 is TGTGCCAGCAGCTCCCATTACAATGAGCAGTTCTTC. It codes for CASSSHYNEQFF. Using reference TRBV11-2 and TRBJ2-1 for the parts outside the CDR3, the full variable domain is EAGVAQSPRYKIIEKRQSVAFWCNPISGHATLYWYQQILGQGPKLLIQFQNNGVVDDSQLPKDRFSAERLKGVDSTLKIQPAKLEDSAVYLCASSSHYNEQFFGPGTRLTVL.

The CDR3 protein is CASSLVRGGSYNEQFF. DNA for the CDR3: TGTGCCAGCAGCTTGGTTCGGGGGGGTTCCTACAATGAGCAGTTCTTC. The chain links TRBV5-5 to TRBJ2-1; 8 bases agree with TRBD2. V was pared by 0 bases and J by 1 base, with 3 bases of the junction left unmatched. Germline V gene data show CDR1 as SGHKS and CDR2 as YYEKEE (reference sequence). The CDR3 covers 16 residues.

The chain couples TRBV21-1 to TRBJ1-4; the table's TRBD1 call for D was not verified on the DNA. TRBV21-1 is an annotated pseudogene. This CDR3 comprises 18 residues. CDR3 amino acids: CASSKGRGQATRNEKLFF. The CDR3 nucleotides read TGTGCCAGCAGCAAAGGACGGGGACAGGCGACTCGTAATGAAAAACTGTTTTTT.

This chain connects TRBV10-2 to TRBJ2-3, with TRBD2 identical over 9 bases. Trimming cost V 0 bases and J 1 base; bases outside gene matches: 2. There are 16 residues in the CDR3. Germline CDR1 and CDR2: WSHSY and SAAADI. CDR3 in amino acids: CASSESASGGTDTQYF. The CDR3 DNA follows: TGCGCCAGCAGTGAGTCCGCTAGCGGGGGCACAGATACGCAGTATTTT.

The chain uses TRBV11-2 and TRBJ1-2, with 7 bases that match TRBD1. The V and J ends lost 3 bases and 5 bases, in that order; junction bases with no gene match: 3. Germline loops: CDR1 SGHAT, CDR2 FQNNGV. The CDR3 is made up of 13 amino acids. CDR3 sequence (DNA): TGTGCCAGCAGCTTCGACAGGGTGTATGGCTACACCTTC. This translates into CASSFDRVYGYTF.

This sequence joins TRBV19 and TRBJ1-1, with a tentative D call TRBD1 (5 bases). The germline gives CDR1 LNHDA, CDR2 SQIVND (reference sequence). V gave up 3 bases and J gave up 7 bases, with 12 bases separating them. This CDR3 contains 13 residues. In DNA, the CDR3 is TGTGCCAGTAGTATCCAGGGTAAGGGTGAAGCTTTCTTT. Residues: CASSIQGKGEAFF.